Presented here are 18 T cell receptor beta chains from one specimen sequenced in a study of cytomegalovirus exposure and HLA in healthy donors. The PCR made use of 60 Vbeta and 13 Jbeta primers. Measured with immunoSEQ multiplex PCR; TCRdb has only the in-frame clones, and not every one. The sample has fewer than 150,000 clones. The specimen was PBMCs. The source of these receptors is a woman aged 60-75 years in good health and CMV-seronegative.

The chain combines TRBV5-1 with TRBJ2-5, with 8 bases fitting TRBD1. V lost 0 bases to trimming and J lost 5 bases; unmatched junction nucleotides: 6. There are 15 residues in the CDR3. CDR1 SGHRS and CDR2 YFSETQ come from the germline V gene. CDR3 loop: CASSLDQGAWETQYF. CDR3 in DNA: TGCGCCAGCAGCTTGGATCAGGGGGCTTGGGAGACCCAGTACTTC.

The rearrangement uses TRBV4-1 and TRBJ2-7; weak D call: TRBD1 (6 bases). From germline, CDR1 is MGHRA and CDR2 YSYEKL. Trimming removed 4 bases from V and 4 bases from J, with 14 bases in between. The CDR3 sequence is 14 residues long. The CDR3 here is CASSRSTGPYEQYF. CDR3 nucleotide sequence: TGCGCCAGCAGCCGGTCGACAGGTCCTTACGAGCAGTACTTC.

The V and J genes are TRBV7-9 and TRBJ2-1, with TRBD2 identical over 11 bases. Germline CDR1 and CDR2: SEHNR and FQNEAQ (reference sequence). The J segment lost 6 bases and the V segment lost 3 bases, leaving 4 bases of the junction unmatched. The CDR3 totals 15 residues. The CDR3 region has the DNA TGTGCCAGCAGCTTGCTTAGCGGGAGGGCCAATGAGCAGTTCTTC. Amino acid sequence: CASSLLSGRANEQFF.

CDR3 region: CASSKRQGTLLYSPLHF. The DNA of the CDR3 is TGTGCCAGCAGCAAGAGACAGGGGACACTATTGTATTCACCCCTCCACTTT. This sequence joins TRBV21-1 and TRBJ1-6; TRBD1 was called by the table and not checked on the DNA. TRBV21-1 is shown as a pseudogene. The CDR3 loop spans 17 amino acids.

The chain employs TRBV27 and TRBJ2-3; a weak D match, TRBD2 (6 bases). V dropped 4 bases and J dropped 5 bases, with 16 bases sitting between them. CDR3 length: 15 residues. Germline V gene lookup returns CDR1 MNHEY and CDR2 SMNVEV (reference sequence). The CDR3 coding sequence is TGTGCCAGCAGTTCAAACGGGGGTTCGAGAGATACGCAGTATTTT. Protein sequence: CASSSNGGSRDTQYF.

The J gene is TRBJ2-2, the V gene TRBV10-3; TRBD1 might be the D (5 bases). Trimming pared 6 bases from V and 4 bases from J, leaving 12 bases between. The CDR3 has 14 residues. Germline CDR1 reads ENHRY; CDR2 reads SYGVKD. The CDR3 is CAISLTTGTGELFF. CDR3 coding DNA: TGTGCCATCAGCCTTACTACAGGCACCGGGGAGCTGTTTTTT.

The chain uses TRBV27 and TRBJ1-1; D is perhaps TRBD1 (5 bases). The V end lost 5 bases, the J end lost 0 bases, and 10 bases lay between the germline ends. The CDR3 contains 14 residues. Germline-derived CDR1 and CDR2 are MNHEY and SMNVEV (reference sequence). Here the CDR3 reads CASSPDIMNTEAFF. CDR3 nucleotide sequence: TGTGCCAGCAGTCCGGACATAATGAACACTGAAGCTTTCTTT.

The rearrangement uses TRBV5-6 and TRBJ2-1, with 7 nucleotides matching TRBD2. CDR3 length: 16 amino acids. Trimming took 0 bases from V and 4 from J; bases not matched to a gene: 7. CDR1 is SGHDT and CDR2 is YYEEEE in the germline V gene. In DNA, the CDR3 is TGTGCCAGCAGCTTGGGCGTTGGCGGGGGTTACAATGAGCAGTTCTTC. Translation: CASSLGVGGGYNEQFF.

The genes are TRBV6-6 and TRBJ1-1, with 10 bases fitting TRBD1. Germline V gene sequence: CDR1 MNHNY, CDR2 SVGAGI (reference sequence). This CDR3 contains 14 residues. With 5 bases clipped from V and 5 bases from J, the junction kept 5 bases outside the gene matches. The CDR3 region is CASSRQGADTEAFF. DNA of the CDR3: TGTGCCAGCAGTCGACAGGGGGCGGATACTGAAGCTTTCTTT.

J is TRBJ2-5 and V is TRBV19; D is perhaps TRBD1 (8 bases). The CDR3 totals 17 residues. V dropped 3 bases and J dropped 4 bases, with 21 bases sitting between them. Germline-derived CDR1 and CDR2 are LNHDA and SQIVND (reference sequence). In DNA, the CDR3 is TGTGCCAGTAGTATGGCCCCGGACAGGGAGGGCGTAGAGACCCAGTACTTC. This encodes CASSMAPDREGVETQYF. The full variable domain, in which reference TRBV19 and TRBJ2-5 provide the parts outside the CDR3, is DGGITQSPKYLFRKEGQNVTLSCEQNLNHDAMYWYRQDPGQGLRLIYYSQIVNDFQKGDIAEGYSVSREKKESFPLTVTSAQKNPTAFYLCASSMAPDREGVETQYFGPGTRLLVL.

V and J are TRBV19 and TRBJ1-5; TRBD1 matches 8 bases. The germline CDR1 and CDR2 sequences are LNHDA and SQIVND (reference sequence). This CDR3 has 14 amino acids. J gave up 3 bases and V 6 bases, and 4 bases lay outside the gene matches. CDR3 nucleotide sequence: TGTGCCAGTAGGCCGACAGGGGTCAATCAGCCCCAGCATTTT. Encoded protein: CASRPTGVNQPQHF.

The gene calls are TRBV5-4 and TRBJ2-1, with TRBD2 identical over 11 bases. The V gene end was trimmed by 1 base and the J gene end by 9 bases; junction bases not matched to a gene: 6. This CDR3 is built from 15 residues. The V gene's germline CDR1 is SGHNT and CDR2 YYREEE (reference sequence). The CDR3 DNA follows: TGTGCCAGCAGCTTGCCGTTAGCGGGGGGGATTGAGCAGTTCTTC. Amino acids: CASSLPLAGGIEQFF. The entire variable domain, with the rest obtained from reference TRBV5-4 and TRBJ2-1, is as follows: ETGVTQSPTHLIKTRGQQVTLRCSSQSGHNTVSWYQQALGQGPQFIFQYYREEENGRGNFPPRFSGLQFPNYSSELNVNALELDDSALYLCASSLPLAGGIEQFFGPGTRLTVL.

This rearrangement joins TRBV15 to TRBJ1-1; D gene ambiguous. The CDR3 extends over 14 amino acids. Germline V gene sequence: CDR1 LNHNV, CDR2 YYDKDF (reference sequence). V lost 1 base and J lost 4, with 10 bases in between. The CDR3, as DNA: TGTGCCACCAGCAGAGGCGGGGAGGGCACTGAAGCTTTCTTT. Amino acids: CATSRGGEGTEAFF.

Details on this clone: A read error may produce the germline difference seen at one junction end. The rearrangement uses TRBV2 and TRBJ2-5; 9 bases fit TRBD2. The end of the DNA aligns better with TRBJ2-7, so the J call may be wrong. In germline, CDR1 is SNHLY, CDR2 FYNNEI. CDR3 length: 14 residues. The CDR3 bases are TGTGCCAGCAGTAAAGCTAGCGGGGTCTACGAGCAGTACTTC. Protein: CASSKASGVYEQYF.

V usage is TRBV9 and J usage is TRBJ2-7, with a tentative D call TRBD2 (5 bases). The V end lost 0 bases, the J end lost 4 bases, and 14 bases lay between the germline ends. Germline values: CDR1 SGDLS, CDR2 YYNGEE. This CDR3 spans 15 amino acids. CDR3 residues: CASSVDPSPTYEQYF. CDR3 sequence (DNA): TGTGCCAGCAGCGTAGACCCTAGCCCCACTTACGAGCAGTACTTC.

The chain joins TRBV18 to TRBJ2-5; 8 bases align to TRBD1. The DNA end is a closer match to TRBJ2-7, so the J assignment may be wrong. Germline V gene sequence: CDR1 KGHSH, CDR2 LQKENI. This CDR3 is built from 14 residues. CDR3 DNA sequence: TGTGCCAGCTCACCTCGGACAGGGAGCAACGAGCAGTACTTC. Translating gives CASSPRTGSNEQYF.

The chain has TRBV4-2 and TRBJ1-2, with a tentative D call TRBD1 (6 bases). Trimming pared 5 bases from V and 2 bases from J, leaving 6 bases between. Per germline, CDR1 LGHNA and CDR2 YNFKEQ. This CDR3 is 12 amino acids long. CDR3 DNA: TGTGCCAGCAGCGGACAGAACTATGGCTACACCTTC. As protein: CASSGQNYGYTF.

Remarks on this clone: The CDR3 carries no conserved terminal phenylalanine or tryptophan, so it likely arises from a read error. CDR3 loop: CASRRTWPYEQYL. The CDR3 region has the DNA TGCGCCAGCAGACGGACTTGGCCCTACGAGCAGTACCTC. The chain combines TRBV5-1 with TRBJ2-7; D is possibly TRBD2 (5 bases). Deletions cut 5 bases from V and 2 bases from J, with 11 bases between. The CDR3 contains 13 residues. From germline, CDR1 is SGHRS and CDR2 YFSETQ.